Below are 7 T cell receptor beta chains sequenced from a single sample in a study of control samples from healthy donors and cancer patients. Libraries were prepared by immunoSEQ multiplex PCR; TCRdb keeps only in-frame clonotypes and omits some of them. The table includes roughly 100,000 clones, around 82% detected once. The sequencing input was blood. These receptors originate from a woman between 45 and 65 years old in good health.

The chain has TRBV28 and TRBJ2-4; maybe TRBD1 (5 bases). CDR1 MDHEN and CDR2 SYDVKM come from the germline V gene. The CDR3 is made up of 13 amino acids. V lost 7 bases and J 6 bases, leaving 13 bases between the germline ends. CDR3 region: CASTPRQTNIQYF. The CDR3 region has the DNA TGTGCCAGCACCCCTCGACAGACAAACATTCAGTACTTC.

CDR3 residues: CASSPSEVRNTIYF. The CDR3 bases are TGTGCCAGCAGCCCCTCCGAAGTTAGAAACACCATATATTTT. This chain uses TRBV28 with TRBJ1-3; D not resolved. CDR1 MDHEN and CDR2 SYDVKM come from the germline V gene. The CDR3 runs 14 residues. V was shortened by 6 bases and J by 5 bases, with 14 bases between the two germline ends.

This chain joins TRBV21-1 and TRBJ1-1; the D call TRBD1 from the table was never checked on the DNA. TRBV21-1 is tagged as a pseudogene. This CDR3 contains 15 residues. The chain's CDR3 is CASSKGTGVMTEAFF. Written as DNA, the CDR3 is TGTGCCAGCAGCAAAGGGACAGGGGTCATGACTGAAGCTTTCTTT.

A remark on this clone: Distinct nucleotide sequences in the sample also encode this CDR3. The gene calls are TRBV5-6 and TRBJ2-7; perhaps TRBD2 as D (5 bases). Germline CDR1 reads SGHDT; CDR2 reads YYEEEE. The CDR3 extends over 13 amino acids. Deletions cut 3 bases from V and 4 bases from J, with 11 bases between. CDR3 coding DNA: TGTGCCAGCAGCTCTACGGGGAGATACGAGCAGTACTTC. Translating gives CASSSTGRYEQYF. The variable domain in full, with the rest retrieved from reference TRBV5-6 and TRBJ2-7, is DAGVTQSPTHLIKTRGQQVTLRCSPKSGHDTVSWYQQALGQGPQFIFQYYEEEERQRGNFPDRFSGHQFPNYSSELNVNALLLGDSALYLCASSSTGRYEQYFGPGTRLTVT.

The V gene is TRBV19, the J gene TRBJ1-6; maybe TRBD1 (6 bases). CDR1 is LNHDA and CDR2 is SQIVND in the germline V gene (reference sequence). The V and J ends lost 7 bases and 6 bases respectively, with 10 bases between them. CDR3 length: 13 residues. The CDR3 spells CASKGGSNSPLHF. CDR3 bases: TGTGCCAGTAAGGGGGGATCTAATTCACCCCTCCACTTT.

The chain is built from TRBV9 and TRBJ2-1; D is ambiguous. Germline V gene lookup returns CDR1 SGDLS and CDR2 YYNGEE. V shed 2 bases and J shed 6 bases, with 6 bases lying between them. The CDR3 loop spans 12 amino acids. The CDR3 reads CASSVAFNEQFF. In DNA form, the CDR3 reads TGTGCCAGCAGCGTTGCGTTCAATGAGCAGTTCTTC.

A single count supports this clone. The CDR3 coding sequence is TGTGCCAGCAGCTACGGACAGGGGGGCTCTGAAGCTTTCTTT. Its protein product is CASSYGQGGSEAFF. The gene calls are TRBV7-9 and TRBJ1-1; 10 bases match TRBD1. The junction had 5 bases not matched to a gene; V was cut back by 4 bases and J by 6 bases. Per germline, CDR1 SEHNR and CDR2 FQNEAQ (reference sequence). The CDR3 is 14 amino acids.